This TCR beta chain comes out of a study of blood T cell repertoires in COVID-19. Turning to the study itself: Sample material is recorded as cDNA or gDNA derived from T cells, B-cell-depleted T cells, or PBMCs.

The CDR3 loop spans 13 amino acids. Deletions cut 5 bases from V and 3 bases from J, with 10 bases between. Source study methods: Estimation of nucleated cell counts relied on the amplification of reference gene primers. Assay: immunoSEQ multiplex PCR; the TCRdb copy retains only in-frame clones and omits some. The DNA was the basis for D and trimming; V, J and clone size are from that table. This sample has some 300,000 clones, with 75% to 90% found just once. Sequencing was performed on peripheral blood. V is TRBV12-3 or TRBV12-4 and J is TRBJ1-2; D is undetermined. The clonotype was recovered from a woman aged 70-85 years with COVID-19, enrolled during active disease. CDR3 nucleotides: TGTGCCAGCAGTCCCCCGGGTGACTATGGCTACACCTTC. Residues: CASSPPGDYGYTF.